This T cell receptor beta chain was observed in a study of T cell responses to AZD1222 COVID-19 vaccine. About this clone itself: Its matching antigen is unknown.

Method: immunoSEQ multiplex PCR; TCRdb's copy keeps in-frame clones and lacks some. The data hold around 78,000 clones, with around four fifths observed a single time. The CDR3 consists of 16 residues. Germline V gene lookup returns CDR1 SNHLY and CDR2 FYNNEI. Trimming shortened V by 6 bases and J by 0 bases, and 14 bases separated the two germline ends. Findings of the study overall: Vaccine-associated CD4 TCRs spanned spike, dominant at 160-218 and 743-854.

Source: peripheral blood, taken on day 0 of AZD1222 vaccination. The chain has TRBV2 and TRBJ1-4; D call uncertain. The sequence derives from an adult in good health. The CDR3 spells CASSDHPGSTNEKLFF. CDR3 nucleotide sequence: TGTGCCAGCAGCGACCACCCGGGATCAACTAATGAAAAACTGTTTTTT.